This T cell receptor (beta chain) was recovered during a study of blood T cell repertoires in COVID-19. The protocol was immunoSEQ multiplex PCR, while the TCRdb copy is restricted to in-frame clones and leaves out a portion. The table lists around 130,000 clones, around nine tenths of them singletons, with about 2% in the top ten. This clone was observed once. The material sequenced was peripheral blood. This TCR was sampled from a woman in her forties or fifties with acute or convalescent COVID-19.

The CDR3 region is CASRRLAGATGELFF. In nucleotides, the CDR3 is TGTGCCAGCAGGCGACTAGCGGGAGCTACCGGGGAGCTGTTTTTT. This sequence joins TRBV2 and TRBJ2-2; 12 bases fit TRBD2. Per germline, CDR1 SNHLY and CDR2 FYNNEI. Trimming took 6 bases from V and 5 from J; bases not matched to a gene: 4. There are 15 residues in the CDR3.